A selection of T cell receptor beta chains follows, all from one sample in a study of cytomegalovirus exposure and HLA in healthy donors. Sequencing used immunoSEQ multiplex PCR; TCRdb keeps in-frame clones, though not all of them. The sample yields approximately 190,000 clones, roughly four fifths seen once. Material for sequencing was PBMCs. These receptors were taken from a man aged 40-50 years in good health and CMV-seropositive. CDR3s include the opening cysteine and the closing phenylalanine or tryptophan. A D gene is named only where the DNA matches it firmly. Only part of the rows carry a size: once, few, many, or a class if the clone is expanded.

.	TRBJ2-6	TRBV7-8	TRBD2	TGTGCCAGCAGCCTTAGCGGGACTGGGGCCAACGTCCTGACTTTC	CASSLSGTGANVLTF
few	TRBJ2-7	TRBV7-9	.	TGTGCCAGCAGCGCAACAGGTGTCTACGAGCAGTACTTC	CASSATGVYEQYF
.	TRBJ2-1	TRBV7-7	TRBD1	TGTGCCAGCAGCAACTACAGGGGAAGCGAGCAGTTCTTC	CASSNYRGSEQFF
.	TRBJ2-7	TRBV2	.	TGTGCCAGGGCGGACACTGCCTACGAGCAGTACTTC	CARADTAYEQYF
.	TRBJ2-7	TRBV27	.	TGTGCCAGCAGTCGATCGGGATCCTACGAGCAGTACTTC	CASSRSGSYEQYF
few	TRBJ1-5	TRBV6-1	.	TGTGCCAGCAGTCGGACAGCCCTACCCAATCAGCCCCAGCATTTT	CASSRTALPNQPQHF
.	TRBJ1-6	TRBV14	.	TGTGCCAGCAGCCAAGCCCAACTCGGGAATTCACCCCTCCACTTT	CASSQAQLGNSPLHF
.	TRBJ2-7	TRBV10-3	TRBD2	TGTGCCATCAGTCCAGGACTAGCGGCCTCCTACGAGCAGTACTTC	CAISPGLAASYEQYF
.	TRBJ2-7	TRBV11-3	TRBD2	TGTGCCAGCAGCAGGCGGGGGGGCTACGAGCAGTACTTC	CASSRRGGYEQYF
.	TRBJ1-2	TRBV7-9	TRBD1	TGTGCCAGCAGCTTAAGGGCTGGGACAGGGAGGGGGAATGGCTACACCTTC	CASSLRAGTGRGNGYTF
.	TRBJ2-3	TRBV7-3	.	TGTGCCAGCAGCCTCGCAGGTAGCACAGATACGCAGTATTTT	CASSLAGSTDTQYF
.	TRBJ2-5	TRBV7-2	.	TGTGCCAGCAGCCTAACATCGACAGAAGAGACCCAGTACTTC	CASSLTSTEETQYF
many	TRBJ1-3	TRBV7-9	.	TGTGCCAGCAGCTTAGCAGGGGCTGGAAACACCATATATTTT	CASSLAGAGNTIYF
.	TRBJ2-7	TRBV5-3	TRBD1	TGTGCCAGAAGCTTTGGACAGGGAAGACTTTCGGCAGCCAGGGAGCAGTACTTC	CARSFGQGRLSAAREQYF
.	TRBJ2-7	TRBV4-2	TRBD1	TGTGCCAGCAGCCAGAGGATCGGCCGGGACAGTGAGCAGTACTTC	CASSQRIGRDSEQYF
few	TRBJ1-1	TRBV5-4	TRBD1	TGTGCCAGCAGGGATGACGGGACAGTGAACACTGAAGCTTTCTTT	CASRDDGTVNTEAFF
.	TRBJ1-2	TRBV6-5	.	TGTGCCAGCAGAACGGGGGGAAATCAGGGAGGCTACACCTTC	CASRTGGNQGGYTF
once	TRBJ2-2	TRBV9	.	TGTGCCAGCAGCGTTGAGCAGGCTTTCCCCGGGGAGCTGTTTTTT	CASSVEQAFPGELFF
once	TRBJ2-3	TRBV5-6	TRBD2	TGTGCCAGCACCTTATGGCGGGGGGGAGGCACAGATACGCAGTATTTT	CASTLWRGGGTDTQYF
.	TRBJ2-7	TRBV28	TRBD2	TGTGCCAGCAGTTCACCAGCTAGCGGGGGGCTGTTCTCTGTCAACTACGAGCAGTACTTC	CASSSPASGGLFSVNYEQYF
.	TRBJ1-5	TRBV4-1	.	TGCGCCAGCAGCCAAGAAGAACCCTATAGCAATCAGCCCCAGCATTTT	CASSQEEPYSNQPQHF